This T cell receptor (beta chain) derives from a study of control samples from healthy donors and cancer patients. From germline, CDR1 is MNHEY and CDR2 SVGAGI. V lost 5 bases, J lost 9 bases, and 12 bases stayed unmatched. The CDR3 loop spans 15 amino acids. Profiling relied on immunoSEQ multiplex PCR, and the TCRdb table lists in-frame clones only, not all of them. The sample holds 100,000 to 150,000 clones; 80% to 95% are singletons and the top ten take approximately 6%. The sequence derives from a man younger than 35 in good health. J is TRBJ2-1 and V is TRBV6-5, with TRBD1 matching 8 bases. The sequenced sample was blood. CDR3 in DNA: TGTGCCAGCAGTAACCGCGGACAGGGCCTAATTGAGCAGTTCTTC. As protein: CASSNRGQGLIEQFF.